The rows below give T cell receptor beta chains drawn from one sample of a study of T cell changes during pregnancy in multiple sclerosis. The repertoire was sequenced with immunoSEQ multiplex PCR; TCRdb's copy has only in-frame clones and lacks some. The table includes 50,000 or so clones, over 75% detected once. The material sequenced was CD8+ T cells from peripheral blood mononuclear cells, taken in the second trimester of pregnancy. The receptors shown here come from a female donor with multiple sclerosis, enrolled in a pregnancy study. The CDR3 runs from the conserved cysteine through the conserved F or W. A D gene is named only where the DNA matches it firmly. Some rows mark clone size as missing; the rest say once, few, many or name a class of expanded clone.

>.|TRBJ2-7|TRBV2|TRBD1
TGTGCCAGCAGCACCGGGACAGCGACCTACGAGCAGTACTTC
CASSTGTATYEQYF
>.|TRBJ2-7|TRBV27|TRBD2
TGTGCCAGCAGTTTATCGGGGGGGACTAACTACGAGCAGTACTTC
CASSLSGGTNYEQYF
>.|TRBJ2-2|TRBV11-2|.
TGTGCCAGCAGTCGTACCGGTCCCACCGGGGAGCTGTTTTTT
CASSRTGPTGELFF
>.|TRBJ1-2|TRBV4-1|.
TGCGCCAGCAGCCAAGAGCCAGCCGGGGGGCGTTACGGCTACACCTTC
CASSQEPAGGRYGYTF
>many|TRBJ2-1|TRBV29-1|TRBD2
TGCAGCGTAGATGGGACTAGCGGGGGCTCCTACAATGAGCAGTTCTTC
CSVDGTSGGSYNEQFF
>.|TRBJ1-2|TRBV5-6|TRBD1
TGTGCCAGCAGCCTAGGAAGGGGGCACTATGGCTACACCTTC
CASSLGRGHYGYTF
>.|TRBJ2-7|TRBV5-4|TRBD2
TGTGCCAGCAGCTTTACTAGCGGCTACGAGCAGTACTTC
CASSFTSGYEQYF
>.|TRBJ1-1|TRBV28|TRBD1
TGTGCCAGCAGTTTGACAGGGTTGAACACTGAAGCTTTCTTT
CASSLTGLNTEAFF
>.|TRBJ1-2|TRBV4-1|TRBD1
TGCGCCAGCAGCCAAGTCTGGGGACAGGGAGGCGGCTACACCTTC
CASSQVWGQGGGYTF
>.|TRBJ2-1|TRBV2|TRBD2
TGTGCCAGCAGTGAACTGAGCGGGGGGACCCCCCACAATGAGCAGTTCTTC
CASSELSGGTPHNEQFF
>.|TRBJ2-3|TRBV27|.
TGTGCCAGCAGTTCGGCAAACCCGACTAGATTCTCAGGTGCGGATACGCAGTATTTT
CASSSANPTRFSGADTQYF
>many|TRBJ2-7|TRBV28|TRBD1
TGTGCCAGCAGACCGGGACAGGGATTCTTCGAGCAGTACTTC
CASRPGQGFFEQYF
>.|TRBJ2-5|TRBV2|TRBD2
TGTGCCAGCAGTGAAGCTAGCGGGGGGGCAGGGGAGACCCAGTACTTC
CASSEASGGAGETQYF
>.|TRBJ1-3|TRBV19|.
TGTGCCAGTACGCACAGGGCCCAAGGAGACACCATATATTTT
CASTHRAQGDTIYF
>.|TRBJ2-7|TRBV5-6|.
TGTGCCAGTAGCGGGACAGGTGTCTACGAGCAGTACTTC
CASSGTGVYEQYF
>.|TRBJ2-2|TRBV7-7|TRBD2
TGTGCTAGCAGCTTATTTCCACGGCAAGCGGGGGGAAAAACCGGGGAGCTGTTTTTT
CASSLFPRQAGGKTGELFF
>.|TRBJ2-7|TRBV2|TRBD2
TGTGCCAGCACTCCACAGGTCGGGACTAGCCTCTACGAGCAGTACTTC
CASTPQVGTSLYEQYF
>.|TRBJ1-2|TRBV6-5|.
TGTGCCAGCAGAGGAGGGCCGGTATGGGGCTACACCTTC
CASRGGPVWGYTF
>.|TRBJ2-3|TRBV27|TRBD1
TGTGCCAGCATGACCGGACAGGGGTTCACAGATACGCAGTATTTT
CASMTGQGFTDTQYF
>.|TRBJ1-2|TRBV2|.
TGTGCCAGCAGATTCTACAGCGGTGGCTACACCTTC
CASRFYSGGYTF
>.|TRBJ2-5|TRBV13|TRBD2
TGTGCCAGCAGCGCCGGGAGGGGCCAAGAGACCCAGTACTTC
CASSAGRGQETQYF
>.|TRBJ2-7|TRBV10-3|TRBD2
TGTGCCATCAGTGAACCGGGACTAGCGGGGTTTTACGAGCAGTACTTC
CAISEPGLAGFYEQYF
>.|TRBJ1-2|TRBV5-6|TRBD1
TGTGCCAGCAGCTTCCAGGGGGCGGTTGTCTATGGCTACACCTTC
CASSFQGAVVYGYTF
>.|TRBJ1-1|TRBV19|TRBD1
TGTGCCAGTAGTATAGACTACTTAGACAGGGAGACTGAAGCTTTCTTT
CASSIDYLDRETEAFF
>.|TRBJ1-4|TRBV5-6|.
TGTGCCAGCAGCTTGGGCCGGGACTATGAAAAACTGTTTTTT
CASSLGRDYEKLFF
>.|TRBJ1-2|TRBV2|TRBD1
TGTGCCAGCAGCGAATATGGGACAGCGAGTAACTATGGCTACACCTTC
CASSEYGTASNYGYTF
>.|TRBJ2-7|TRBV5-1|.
TGCGCCAGCAGCTTGGTCGGCGGCTCCTACGAGCAGTACTTC
CASSLVGGSYEQYF